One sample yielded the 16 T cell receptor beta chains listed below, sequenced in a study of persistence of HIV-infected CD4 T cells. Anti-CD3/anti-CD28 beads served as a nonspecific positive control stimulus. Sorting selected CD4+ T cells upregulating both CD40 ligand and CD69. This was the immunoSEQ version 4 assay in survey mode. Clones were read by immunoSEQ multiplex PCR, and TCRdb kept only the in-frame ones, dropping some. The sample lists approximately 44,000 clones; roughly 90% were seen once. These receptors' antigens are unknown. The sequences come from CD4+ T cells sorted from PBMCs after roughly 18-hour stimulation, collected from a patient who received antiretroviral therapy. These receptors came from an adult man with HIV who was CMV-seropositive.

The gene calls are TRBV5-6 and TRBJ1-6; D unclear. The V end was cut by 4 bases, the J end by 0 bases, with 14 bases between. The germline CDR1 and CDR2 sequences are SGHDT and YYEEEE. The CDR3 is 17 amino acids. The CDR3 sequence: CASSTRRQSSYNSPLHF. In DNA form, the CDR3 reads TGTGCCAGCAGCACCCGACGGCAAAGCTCCTATAATTCACCCCTCCACTTT.

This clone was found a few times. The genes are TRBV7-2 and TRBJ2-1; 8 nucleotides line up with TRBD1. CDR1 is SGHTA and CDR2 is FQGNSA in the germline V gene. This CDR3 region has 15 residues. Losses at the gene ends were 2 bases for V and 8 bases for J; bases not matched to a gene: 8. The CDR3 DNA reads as TGTGCCAGCAGCTTACAAGGACAGGGTTTCCATGAGCAGTTCTTC. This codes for CASSLQGQGFHEQFF.

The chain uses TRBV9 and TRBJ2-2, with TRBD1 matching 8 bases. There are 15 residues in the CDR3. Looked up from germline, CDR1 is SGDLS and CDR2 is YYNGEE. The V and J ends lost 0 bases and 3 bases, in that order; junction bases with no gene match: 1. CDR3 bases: TGTGCCAGCAGCGTAGGGACAGGGCACACCGGGGAGCTGTTTTTT. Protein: CASSVGTGHTGELFF.

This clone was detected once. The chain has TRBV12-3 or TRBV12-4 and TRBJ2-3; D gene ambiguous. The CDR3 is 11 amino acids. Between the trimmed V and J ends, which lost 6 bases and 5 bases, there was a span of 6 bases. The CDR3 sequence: CASRLGDTQYF. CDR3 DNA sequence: TGTGCCAGCAGGCTTGGAGATACGCAGTATTTT.

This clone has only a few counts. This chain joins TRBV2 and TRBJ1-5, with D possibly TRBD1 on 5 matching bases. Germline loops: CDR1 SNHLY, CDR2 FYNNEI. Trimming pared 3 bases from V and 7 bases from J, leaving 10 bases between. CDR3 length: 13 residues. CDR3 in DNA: TGTGCCAGCAGTGATCGGGGGGGACAGCCCCAGCATTTT. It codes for CASSDRGGQPQHF.

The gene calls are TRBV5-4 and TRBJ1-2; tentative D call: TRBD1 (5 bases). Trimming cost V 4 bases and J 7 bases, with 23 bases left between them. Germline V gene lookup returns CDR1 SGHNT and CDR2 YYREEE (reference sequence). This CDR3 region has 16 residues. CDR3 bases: TGTGCCAGCAGCCGGAAAAGGCAGGGAACACGGTTTGGCTACACCTTC. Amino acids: CASSRKRQGTRFGYTF. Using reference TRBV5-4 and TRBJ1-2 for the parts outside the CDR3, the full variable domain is ETGVTQSPTHLIKTRGQQVTLRCSSQSGHNTVSWYQQALGQGPQFIFQYYREEENGRGNFPPRFSGLQFPNYSSELNVNALELDDSALYLCASSRKRQGTRFGYTFGSGTRLTVV.

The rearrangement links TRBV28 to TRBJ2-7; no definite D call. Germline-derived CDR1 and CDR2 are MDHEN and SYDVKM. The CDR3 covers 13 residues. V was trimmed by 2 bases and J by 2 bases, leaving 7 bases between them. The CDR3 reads CASSLGSPYEQYF. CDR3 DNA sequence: TGTGCCAGCAGTTTAGGCTCGCCCTACGAGCAGTACTTC.

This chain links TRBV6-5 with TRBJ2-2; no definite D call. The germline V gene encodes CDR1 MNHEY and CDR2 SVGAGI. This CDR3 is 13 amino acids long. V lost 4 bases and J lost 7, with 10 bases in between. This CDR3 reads CASSLLGSGELFF. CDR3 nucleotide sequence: TGTGCCAGCAGTTTGCTGGGCAGCGGGGAGCTGTTTTTT.

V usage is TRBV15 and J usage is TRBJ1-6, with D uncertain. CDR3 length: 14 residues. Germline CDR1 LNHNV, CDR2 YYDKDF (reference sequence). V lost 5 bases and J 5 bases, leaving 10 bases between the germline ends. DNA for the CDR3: TGTGCCACCAGCGTCCGGTGGGATAATTCACCCCTCCACTTT. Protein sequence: CATSVRWDNSPLHF.

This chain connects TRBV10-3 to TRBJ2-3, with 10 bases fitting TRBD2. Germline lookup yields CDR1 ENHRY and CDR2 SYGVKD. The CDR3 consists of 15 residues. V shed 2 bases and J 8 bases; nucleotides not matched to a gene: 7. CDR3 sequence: CAISEGAGGSGTQYF. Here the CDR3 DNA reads TGTGCCATCAGTGAGGGAGCGGGGGGGAGCGGTACGCAGTATTTT.

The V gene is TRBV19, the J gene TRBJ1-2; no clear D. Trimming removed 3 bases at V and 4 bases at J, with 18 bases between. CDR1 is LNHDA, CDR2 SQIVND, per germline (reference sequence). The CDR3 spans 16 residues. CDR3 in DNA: TGTGCCAGTAGTATCTCCCAAACCCAGGCCCGCTATGGCTACACCTTC. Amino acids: CASSISQTQARYGYTF.

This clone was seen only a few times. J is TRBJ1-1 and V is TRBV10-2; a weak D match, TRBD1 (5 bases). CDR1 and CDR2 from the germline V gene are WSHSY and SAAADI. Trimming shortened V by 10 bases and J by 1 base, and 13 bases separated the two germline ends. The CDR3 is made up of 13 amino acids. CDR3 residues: CATSTVRNTEAFF. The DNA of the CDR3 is TGCGCCACCTCGACAGTGCGGAACACTGAAGCTTTCTTT.

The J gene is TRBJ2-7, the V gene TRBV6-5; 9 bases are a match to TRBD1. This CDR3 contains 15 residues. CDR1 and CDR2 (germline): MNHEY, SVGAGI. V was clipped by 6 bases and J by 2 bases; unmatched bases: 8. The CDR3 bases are TGTGCCAGCAGGAGTCCGGGACAGGGAACCTACGAGCAGTACTTC. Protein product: CASRSPGQGTYEQYF.

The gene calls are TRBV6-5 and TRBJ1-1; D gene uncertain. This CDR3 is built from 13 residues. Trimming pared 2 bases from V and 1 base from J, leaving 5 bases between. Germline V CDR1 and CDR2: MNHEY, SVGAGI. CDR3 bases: TGTGCCAGCAGTTACGGCAGGAACACTGAAGCTTTCTTT. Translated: CASSYGRNTEAFF.

CDR3 amino acids: CASGGASGYNEQFF. CDR3 sequence (DNA): TGTGCCAGTGGGGGGGCTAGCGGCTACAATGAGCAGTTCTTC. The J gene is TRBJ2-1, the V gene TRBV2, with TRBD2 as a possible D gene (7 bases). From germline, CDR1 is SNHLY and CDR2 FYNNEI. V was cut by 9 bases and J by 3 bases, with 15 bases left in between. This CDR3 has 14 residues.

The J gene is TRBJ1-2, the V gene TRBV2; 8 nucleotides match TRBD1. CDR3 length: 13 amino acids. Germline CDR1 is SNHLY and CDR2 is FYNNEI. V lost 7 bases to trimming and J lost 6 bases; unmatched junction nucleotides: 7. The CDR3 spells CASNDQGANGYTF. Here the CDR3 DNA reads TGTGCCAGCAATGATCAGGGGGCCAATGGCTACACCTTC.